The 29 T cell receptor beta chains below come from one sample, sequenced in a study of technical replicates of blood from several donors. Assay used: immunoSEQ multiplex PCR; TCRdb lists only in-frame clones, some missing. The table lists 75,000 to 100,000 clones, nearly 97% of them singletons, with over 0.2% in the top ten. What was sequenced was T cells isolated from PBMCs. These receptors originate from a human donor in good health.

The rearrangement uses TRBV6-5 and TRBJ1-1; 9 nucleotides align to TRBD1. V lost 4 bases to trimming and J lost 4 bases; unmatched junction nucleotides: 4. Per the germline V gene, CDR1 is MNHEY and CDR2 is SVGAGI. This CDR3 region has 14 residues. DNA of the CDR3: TGTGCCAGCAGTTCAGGGACAGGGACCACTGAAGCTTTCTTT. This gives the protein CASSSGTGTTEAFF.

V usage is TRBV7-2 and J usage is TRBJ2-2, with a tentative D call TRBD2 (6 bases). The CDR3 runs 15 residues. Looked up from germline, CDR1 is SGHTA and CDR2 is FQGNSA. The ends were cut back, 5 bases at V and 5 bases at J, with 15 bases in the middle. The CDR3 DNA reads as TGTGCCAGCAGCCCCACGGGAGTGCGGACCGGGGAGCTGTTTTTT. Its translation: CASSPTGVRTGELFF.

This clone was recorded only once. This chain joins TRBV7-9 and TRBJ2-7; 7 bases map to TRBD2. Germline V gene lookup returns CDR1 SEHNR and CDR2 FQNEAQ (reference sequence). V was clipped by 5 bases and J by 2 bases; unmatched bases: 9. This CDR3 is built from 15 residues. CDR3 protein: CASSPPLAATYEQYF. CDR3 sequence (DNA): TGTGCCAGCAGCCCCCCCCTAGCGGCGACCTACGAGCAGTACTTC.

V and J are TRBV9 and TRBJ1-2, with D possibly matching TRBD1 (6 bases). The CDR3 is made up of 15 amino acids. CDR1 SGDLS and CDR2 YYNGEE come from the germline V gene. The V and J ends lost 4 bases and 3 bases respectively, with 16 bases between them. CDR3 sequence (DNA): TGTGCCAGCAGCCTTCGACGGGGGGCGGACTATGGCTACACCTTC. Residues: CASSLRRGADYGYTF.

This clone was recorded only once. The sample carries other DNA sequences with the same CDR3. The V and J genes are TRBV6-5 and TRBJ2-7; D possibly corresponds to TRBD1 (5 bases). CDR1 is MNHEY, CDR2 SVGAGI, per germline. This CDR3 has 13 amino acids. Trimming left V 2 bases short and J 1 base short, with 6 bases between. The CDR3 nucleotides read TGTGCCAGCAGTTACGACAGTTCCTACGAGCAGTACTTC. Amino acids: CASSYDSSYEQYF.

The V and J genes are TRBV6-5 and TRBJ1-1; perhaps TRBD1 as D (6 bases). There are 15 residues in the CDR3. V lost 0 bases and J 0 bases, leaving 8 bases between the germline ends. Germline values: CDR1 MNHEY, CDR2 SVGAGI. The CDR3 region is CASSYSDRMNTEAFF. The CDR3 bases are TGTGCCAGCAGTTACTCGGACAGAATGAACACTGAAGCTTTCTTT.

V gene TRBV6-1 combines with J gene TRBJ1-5; D remains ambiguous. The CDR3 covers 15 residues. V lost 4 bases and J lost 3, with 13 bases in between. Germline CDR1 and CDR2: MNHNS and SASEGT. The CDR3: CASSGARGHNQPQHF. The CDR3 nucleotides are TGTGCCAGCAGTGGGGCCCGCGGGCACAATCAGCCCCAGCATTTT.

This rearrangement joins TRBV9 to TRBJ1-3, with a possible D match to TRBD1 (6 bases). V lost 2 bases and J 6 bases, leaving 12 bases between the germline ends. The germline gives CDR1 SGDLS, CDR2 YYNGEE. This CDR3 comprises 14 residues. The CDR3 reads CASSVSAGANTIYF. DNA of the CDR3: TGTGCCAGCAGCGTCTCGGCAGGGGCAAACACCATATATTTT.

V usage is TRBV6-6 and J usage is TRBJ2-5, with D possibly being TRBD1 (5 bases). V shed 4 bases and J shed 0 bases, with 6 bases lying between them. This CDR3 has 13 amino acids. Germline V lookup: CDR1 MNHNY, CDR2 SVGAGI (reference sequence). In DNA form, the CDR3 reads TGTGCCAGCAGTTCAGGGAACCAAGAGACCCAGTACTTC. Residues: CASSSGNQETQYF.

This chain uses TRBV7-3 with TRBJ1-5; D may be TRBD1 (5 bases). This CDR3 comprises 14 residues. Germline CDR1 and CDR2: SGHTA and FQGTGA. The V gene lost 2 bases and the J gene lost 4 bases, with 9 bases spanning the gap. For the CDR3, the DNA is TGTGCCAGCAGCTTATATTACAGGAATCAGCCCCAGCATTTT. This sequence encodes CASSLYYRNQPQHF.

The J gene is TRBJ2-7, the V gene TRBV4-1; the D gene is possibly TRBD2 (5 bases). Germline loops: CDR1 MGHRA, CDR2 YSYEKL. CDR3 length: 18 residues. With 0 bases removed from V and 1 base from J, the gap between germline ends came to 19 bases. Here the CDR3 reads CASSQEAVRGPTSYEQYF. CDR3 coding DNA: TGCGCCAGCAGCCAAGAAGCGGTTAGAGGGCCGACATCCTACGAGCAGTACTTC.

V usage is TRBV11-2 and J usage is TRBJ2-2; no firm D call. Germline lookup yields CDR1 SGHAT and CDR2 FQNNGV. The CDR3 length is 13 residues. The ends were cut back, 0 bases at V and 6 bases at J, with 5 bases in the middle. CDR3 in DNA: TGTGCCAGCAGCTTAGATCGGGCCGGGGAGCTGTTTTTT. It translates to CASSLDRAGELFF.

This sequence joins TRBV5-5 and TRBJ2-3; D is undetermined. This CDR3 spans 15 amino acids. Trimming left V 2 bases short and J 7 bases short, with 17 bases between. In germline, CDR1 is SGHKS, CDR2 YYEKEE (reference sequence). CDR3: CASSFFTEGYNTQYF. As DNA, the CDR3 is TGTGCCAGCAGCTTCTTCACAGAAGGATACAATACGCAGTATTTT. The whole variable domain, remainder taken from reference TRBV5-5 and TRBJ2-3, is DAGVTQSPTHLIKTRGQQVTLRCSPISGHKSVSWYQQVLGQGPQFIFQYYEKEERGRGNFPDRFSARQFPNYSSELNVNALLLGDSALYLCASSFFTEGYNTQYFGPGTRLTVL.

This chain joins TRBV5-1 and TRBJ2-5; D is perhaps TRBD1 (6 bases). Germline CDR1 SGHRS, CDR2 YFSETQ. Trimming shortened V by 0 bases and J by 6 bases, and 12 bases separated the two germline ends. The CDR3 totals 14 residues. CDR3 nucleotide sequence: TGCGCCAGCAGCTTGGTGTACAGGGACCAGACCCAGTACTTC. It translates to CASSLVYRDQTQYF.

V gene TRBV6-1 combines with J gene TRBJ2-5, with 10 bases fitting TRBD2. From germline, CDR1 is MNHNS and CDR2 SASEGT. The ends lost 6 bases at V and 5 bases at J; junction bases unmatched: 12. The CDR3 length is 16 residues. The CDR3 loop is CASRELAGGKWETQYF. CDR3 sequence (DNA): TGTGCCAGCAGGGAATTAGCGGGGGGTAAATGGGAGACCCAGTACTTC.

The rearrangement links TRBV6-6 to TRBJ2-7; D is uncertain. CDR1 is MNHNY and CDR2 is SVGAGI in the germline V gene (reference sequence). This CDR3 region has 12 residues. V was shortened by 6 bases and J by 10 bases, with 16 bases between the two germline ends. The CDR3 reads CASRNGTRPQYF. CDR3 bases: TGTGCCAGCAGGAACGGTACTCGCCCCCAGTACTTC.

The J gene is TRBJ1-4, the V gene TRBV6-1; TRBD1 matches 7 bases. Germline V gene lookup returns CDR1 MNHNS and CDR2 SASEGT. V lost 1 base to trimming and J lost 4 bases; unmatched junction nucleotides: 12. This CDR3 comprises 18 residues. The CDR3 region has the DNA TGTGCCAGCAGTGAAGAGGGGGCCAGGTTGGGTCTTAATGAAAAACTGTTTTTT. This translates into CASSEEGARLGLNEKLFF.

The V and J genes are TRBV11-2 and TRBJ1-3; unclear D gene. The CDR3 loop spans 14 amino acids. Trimming stripped 4 bases from V and 0 bases from J, with 7 bases between. Germline lookup yields CDR1 SGHAT and CDR2 FQNNGV. As DNA, the CDR3 is TGTGCCAGCAGCTCTGTGAGCTCTGGAAACACCATATATTTT. This translates into CASSSVSSGNTIYF.

The chain is built from TRBV19 and TRBJ2-7; TRBD1 might be the D (6 bases). The V end lost 8 bases, the J end lost 1 base, and 6 bases lay between the germline ends. This CDR3 contains 11 residues. The germline gives CDR1 LNHDA, CDR2 SQIVND (reference sequence). The CDR3: CASGTSYEQYF. The CDR3, as DNA: TGTGCCAGTGGGACATCCTACGAGCAGTACTTC.

The J gene is TRBJ1-5, the V gene TRBV9, with no clear D. This CDR3 spans 16 amino acids. Germline V CDR1 and CDR2: SGDLS, YYNGEE. V was clipped by 4 bases and J by 2 bases, with 16 bases between them. The CDR3 protein is CASSPGAGKGNQPQHF. The CDR3 region has the DNA TGTGCCAGCAGCCCTGGAGCGGGAAAAGGCAATCAGCCCCAGCATTTT.

This sequence joins TRBV6-5 and TRBJ2-2; 7 positions agree with TRBD1. The CDR3 covers 15 residues. CDR1 is MNHEY, CDR2 SVGAGI, per germline. V trimming: 5 bases; J trimming: 4 bases; junction bases outside the gene matches: 7. DNA of the CDR3: TGTGCCAGCAGTCGACAGGGTCCGTCCACCGGGGAGCTGTTTTTT. Amino acids: CASSRQGPSTGELFF.

Only one count was recorded for this clone. This chain joins TRBV15 and TRBJ2-7; TRBD1 agrees at 7 bases. Trimming at V came to 0 bases and at J to 3 bases, leaving 2 bases not matched to a gene. This CDR3 contains 14 residues. Germline lookup yields CDR1 LNHNV and CDR2 YYDKDF (reference sequence). This CDR3 reads CATSRENRGYEQYF. For the CDR3, the DNA is TGTGCCACCAGCAGAGAGAACAGGGGCTACGAGCAGTACTTC.

The chain is built from TRBV5-1 and TRBJ1-1; TRBD1 aligns across 7 bases. Germline V lookup: CDR1 SGHRS, CDR2 YFSETQ. There are 14 residues in the CDR3. V trimming: 0 bases; J trimming: 4 bases; junction bases outside the gene matches: 3. The chain's CDR3 is CASSLEPGGTEAFF. DNA of the CDR3: TGCGCCAGCAGCTTGGAACCAGGGGGCACTGAAGCTTTCTTT.

The V call is TRBV2, the J call TRBJ1-2; 10 bases are shared with TRBD1. This CDR3 is 11 amino acids long. Germline CDR1 and CDR2: SNHLY and FYNNEI. J gave up 13 bases and V 3 bases, and 2 bases lay outside the gene matches. In nucleotides, the CDR3 is TGTGCCAGCAGTGAGAGACAGGGGGCCACCTTC. Translation gives CASSERQGATF.

This chain joins TRBV19 and TRBJ1-5; TRBD1 is a possible D gene (6 bases). V was cut by 5 bases and J by 0 bases, with 14 bases left in between. Germline V gene lookup returns CDR1 LNHDA and CDR2 SQIVND (reference sequence). The length of the CDR3 is 16 residues. CDR3: CASSGKTGLSNQPQHF. The CDR3 nucleotides are TGTGCCAGTAGTGGAAAAACAGGGCTTAGCAATCAGCCCCAGCATTTT.

The genes are TRBV5-4 and TRBJ2-1; 11 nucleotides line up with TRBD2. With 6 bases clipped from V and 2 bases from J, the junction kept 4 bases outside the gene matches. Germline V gives CDR1 SGHNT, CDR2 YYREEE (reference sequence). This CDR3 is 15 amino acids long. The CDR3 nucleotides are TGTGCCAGCAACTTAGCGGGGGGGGCCTACAATGAGCAGTTCTTC. Translated: CASNLAGGAYNEQFF.

Here the CDR3 DNA reads TGTGCCAGCAGTCAGGGGACGGACTATGGCTACACCTTC. Protein product: CASSQGTDYGYTF. This chain joins TRBV27 and TRBJ1-2; D is possibly TRBD1 (6 bases). V dropped 5 bases and J dropped 3 bases, with 10 bases sitting between them. Germline assignment: CDR1 MNHEY and CDR2 SMNVEV (reference sequence). The length of the CDR3 is 13 residues.

The V gene is TRBV29-1, the J gene TRBJ1-2; a possible D gene is TRBD1 (5 bases). The V gene lost 7 bases and the J gene lost 8 bases, with 17 bases spanning the gap. Germline assignment: CDR1 SQVTM and CDR2 ANQGSEA. The CDR3 totals 12 residues. CDR3 coding DNA: TGCAGCGCCGACCTCAGACAGTCAGGCTACACCTTC. Translating it yields CSADLRQSGYTF.

The rearrangement joins TRBV6-5 to TRBJ1-1; 8 bases agree with TRBD1. The CDR3 length is 14 residues. CDR1 and CDR2 (germline): MNHEY, SVGAGI. J lost 3 bases, V lost 2 bases, and 2 bases had no gene match. The DNA for the CDR3 is TGTGCCAGCAGTTACAACAGGGGGTACACTGAAGCTTTCTTT. Protein: CASSYNRGYTEAFF.